This passage covers 29 T cell receptor beta chains from one sample sequenced in a study. The data were produced by immunoSEQ multiplex PCR, yet TCRdb's version contains in-frame clones alone and is incomplete. Seen here are approximately 50,000 clones, approximately 93% observed once, and the top ten hold about 11%. The sequencing input was PBMCs. Source of these receptors: a man in his forties or fifties with rheumatoid arthritis.

The J gene is TRBJ2-1, the V gene TRBV7-9, with a weak D call TRBD2 (5 bases). Per the germline V gene, CDR1 is SEHNR and CDR2 is FQNEAQ (reference sequence). V was trimmed by 4 bases and J by 10 bases, leaving 23 bases between them. The CDR3 extends over 16 amino acids. CDR3 region: CASSSPGEIPPGEQFF. CDR3 DNA: TGTGCCAGCAGCTCCCCCGGGGAAATCCCCCCGGGGGAGCAGTTCTTC.

The rearrangement uses TRBV11-2 and TRBJ2-7, with 15 nucleotides matching TRBD2. V was clipped by 3 bases and J by 4 bases; unmatched bases: 4. CDR1 is SGHAT and CDR2 is FQNNGV in the germline V gene. The CDR3 is made up of 16 amino acids. The CDR3 nucleotides read TGTGCCAGCAGCTTTCGGACTAGCGGGAGGGCGTACGAGCAGTACTTC. Its protein is CASSFRTSGRAYEQYF.

V and J are TRBV28 and TRBJ2-7, with TRBD2 identical over 9 bases. Germline V gives CDR1 MDHEN, CDR2 SYDVKM. The CDR3 totals 14 residues. Trimming took 6 bases from V and 7 from J; bases not matched to a gene: 10. Here the CDR3 reads CASRPGTSLLEQYF. CDR3 DNA sequence: TGTGCCAGCAGGCCCGGGACTAGCTTACTTGAGCAGTACTTC.

The V call is TRBV5-1, the J call TRBJ2-3; 9 bases map to TRBD1. From germline, CDR1 is SGHRS and CDR2 YFSETQ. This CDR3 contains 16 residues. The junction had 3 bases not matched to a gene; V was cut back by 0 bases and J by 1 base. The CDR3 here is CASSLDRDRGTDTQYF. In DNA, the CDR3 is TGCGCCAGCAGCTTGGATAGGGACAGGGGCACAGATACGCAGTATTTT.

V is TRBV30 and J is TRBJ1-1; D call uncertain. CDR1 GTSNPN and CDR2 SVGIG come from the germline V gene (reference sequence). This CDR3 spans 10 amino acids. CDR3 DNA sequence: TGTGCAGGAGGGAACACTGAAGCTTTCTTT. Translated: CAGGNTEAFF.

This CDR3 is CASSSQVWAGGNQPQHF. The CDR3 nucleotides are TGTGCCAGCAGTTCCCAGGTGTGGGCGGGGGGCAATCAGCCCCAGCATTTT. The chain combines TRBV6-2 or TRBV6-3 with TRBJ1-5; a possible D gene is TRBD1 (5 bases). The V gene lost 4 bases and the J gene lost 2 bases, with 18 bases spanning the gap. CDR1 is MNHEY, CDR2 SVGEGT, per germline. The CDR3 runs 17 residues.

This rearrangement joins TRBV19 to TRBJ2-1, with unresolved D. CDR3 size: 13 residues. Germline values: CDR1 LNHDA, CDR2 SQIVND (reference sequence). The ends were cut back, 6 bases at V and 3 bases at J, with 9 bases in the middle. CDR3: CASSPTIYNEQFF. CDR3 DNA: TGTGCCAGTAGCCCGACGATCTACAATGAGCAGTTCTTC.

J is TRBJ2-7 and V is TRBV13; 7 bases are a match to TRBD2. Germline CDR1 reads PRHDT; CDR2 reads FYEKMQ (reference sequence). J was trimmed by 4 bases and V by 2 bases; bases with no gene match: 14. This CDR3 has 17 residues. CDR3 region: CASSLHGSGTTAYEQYF. In nucleotides, the CDR3 is TGTGCCAGCAGCTTACACGGCTCCGGGACTACGGCATACGAGCAGTACTTC. The complete variable domain, with remaining parts taken from reference TRBV13 and TRBJ2-7, reads AAGVIQSPRHLIKEKRETATLKCYPIPRHDTVYWYQQGPGQDPQFLISFYEKMQSDKGSIPDRFSAQQFSDYHSELNMSSLELGDSALYFCASSLHGSGTTAYEQYFGPGTRLTVT.

J is TRBJ2-5 and V is TRBV4-3; D remains ambiguous. The V and J ends lost 0 bases and 5 bases respectively, with 13 bases between them. The CDR3 length is 15 residues. CDR1 is LGHNA and CDR2 is YSLEER in the germline V gene. In DNA, the CDR3 is TGCGCCAGCAGCCAAGAAGGTGGAACCCGGGAGACCCAGTACTTC. Encoded protein: CASSQEGGTRETQYF.

This clone was seen just once. J is TRBJ2-3 and V is TRBV7-2; 10 bases match TRBD2. CDR3 length: 14 amino acids. The V segment lost 7 bases and the J segment 4 bases; nucleotides outside the gene matches: 5. CDR1 and CDR2 (germline): SGHTA, FQGNSA. For the CDR3, the DNA is TGTGCCAGCACTAAGCGGGGGGGATCAGATACGCAGTATTTT. Protein product: CASTKRGGSDTQYF.

The chain has TRBV2 and TRBJ1-1; D is unclear. The CDR3 consists of 15 residues. The germline CDR1 and CDR2 sequences are SNHLY and FYNNEI. Trimming pared 2 bases from V and 1 base from J, leaving 11 bases between. This CDR3 is CASSEIGIRNTEAFF. CDR3 DNA sequence: TGTGCCAGCAGTGAAATCGGAATCCGGAACACTGAAGCTTTCTTT.

The chain joins TRBV5-4 to TRBJ1-1; 11 bases are shared with TRBD1. With V trimmed by 4 bases and J by 7 bases, 12 bases remained unmatched. This CDR3 spans 16 amino acids. In germline, CDR1 is SGHNT, CDR2 YYREEE (reference sequence). The CDR3 region has the DNA TGTGCCAGCAGCCCTAGGGGACAGGGGGGAAGGGGTGAAGCTTTCTTT. Translated: CASSPRGQGGRGEAFF.

CDR3 loop: CASSQGWAGNYGYTF. CDR3 DNA sequence: TGTGCCAGCAGCCAAGGTTGGGCAGGGAACTATGGCTACACCTTC. The V call is TRBV4-2, the J call TRBJ1-2, with a tentative D call TRBD1 (5 bases). This CDR3 contains 15 residues. Between the trimmed V and J ends, which lost 1 base and 2 bases, there was a span of 11 bases. CDR1 is LGHNA and CDR2 is YNFKEQ in the germline V gene.

The genes are TRBV7-9 and TRBJ1-3; 9 bases are shared with TRBD1. Germline V gene data show CDR1 as SEHNR and CDR2 as FQNEAQ (reference sequence). J was trimmed by 2 bases and V by 2 bases; bases with no gene match: 13. The CDR3 spans 19 residues. CDR3 protein: CASSLITGTGKGTGNTIYF. CDR3 in DNA: TGTGCCAGCAGCTTAATCACCGGGACAGGGAAGGGAACTGGAAACACCATATATTTT.

The V call is TRBV2, the J call TRBJ1-1, with 9 bases lining up with TRBD1. The CDR3 is 17 amino acids. Germline CDR1 and CDR2: SNHLY and FYNNEI. Losses at the gene ends were 9 bases for V and 4 bases for J; bases not matched to a gene: 18. The DNA for the CDR3 is TGTGCCAGACCCCAGTCGACAGGGGGATTTGAGGTCACTGAAGCTTTCTTT. Translation: CARPQSTGGFEVTEAFF.

The CDR3 sequence is CASSVGVGGRPETQYF. The CDR3 DNA is TGTGCCAGCAGCGTAGGTGTCGGTGGGCGTCCAGAGACCCAGTACTTC. J is TRBJ2-5 and V is TRBV9; D is ambiguous. Per germline, CDR1 SGDLS and CDR2 YYNGEE. V lost 0 bases and J lost 4, with 16 bases in between. The CDR3 is 16 amino acids.

J is TRBJ2-7 and V is TRBV6-2 or TRBV6-3; 10 bases align to TRBD1. The V segment lost 4 bases and the J segment 4 bases; nucleotides outside the gene matches: 7. Germline CDR1 reads MNHEY; CDR2 reads SVGEGT. This CDR3 is 15 amino acids long. This CDR3 is CASSSSGTGEYEQYF. CDR3 DNA sequence: TGTGCCAGCAGTTCGTCCGGGACAGGGGAGTACGAGCAGTACTTC.

J is TRBJ2-1 and V is TRBV7-8; a weak D match, TRBD2 (5 bases). Trimming shortened V by 5 bases and J by 0 bases, and 11 bases separated the two germline ends. Germline V gene lookup returns CDR1 SGHVS and CDR2 FQNEAQ. The length of the CDR3 is 15 residues. CDR3 sequence (DNA): TGTGCCAGCAGCAGCAAAGGGAGCTCCTACAATGAGCAGTTCTTC. Translation gives CASSSKGSSYNEQFF.

The V call is TRBV28, the J call TRBJ1-2, with 9 bases fitting TRBD1. V trimming: 5 bases; J trimming: 4 bases; junction bases outside the gene matches: 8. Per the germline V gene, CDR1 is MDHEN and CDR2 is SYDVKM. CDR3 length: 15 residues. This CDR3 is CASSPPRTGVYGYTF. The CDR3 DNA is TGTGCCAGCAGTCCCCCCCGGACAGGGGTCTATGGCTACACCTTC.

This chain joins TRBV14 and TRBJ2-5; D call uncertain. V gave up 5 bases and J gave up 5 bases, with 12 bases separating them. The germline CDR1 and CDR2 sequences are SGHDN and FVKESK. The CDR3 covers 13 residues. CDR3 DNA: TGTGCCAGCAGCTCTCTTAGGCGGGAGACCCAGTACTTC. Translated, it gives CASSSLRRETQYF.

This clone has just one count. V is TRBV19 and J is TRBJ1-2; D perhaps matches TRBD1 (5 bases). The CDR3 extends over 17 amino acids. CDR1 is LNHDA, CDR2 SQIVND, per germline (reference sequence). The V end lost 5 bases, the J end lost 6 bases, and 25 bases lay between the germline ends. CDR3 residues: CASSPQDATGTRHGYTF. The CDR3 DNA is TGTGCCAGTAGTCCACAAGACGCGACCGGGACGCGGCATGGCTACACCTTC.

The chain links TRBV10-1 to TRBJ2-3; unclear D gene. Germline V lookup: CDR1 WNHNN, CDR2 SYGVQD (reference sequence). The V end lost 3 bases, the J end lost 1 base, and 5 bases lay between the germline ends. The CDR3 covers 13 residues. CDR3 loop: CASSDHRTDTQYF. The CDR3 DNA follows: TGCGCCAGCAGTGACCACCGCACAGATACGCAGTATTTT.

The chain links TRBV19 to TRBJ1-5; D might be TRBD1 (5 bases). Trimming took 5 bases from V and 0 from J, leaving 11 bases between them. Looked up from germline, CDR1 is LNHDA and CDR2 is SQIVND (reference sequence). There are 15 residues in the CDR3. The CDR3 sequence is CASSPLGGSNQPQHF. CDR3 in DNA: TGTGCCAGTAGTCCTCTGGGGGGTAGCAATCAGCCCCAGCATTTT. Full variable domain (outside the CDR3, taken from reference TRBV19 and TRBJ1-5): DGGITQSPKYLFRKEGQNVTLSCEQNLNHDAMYWYRQDPGQGLRLIYYSQIVNDFQKGDIAEGYSVSREKKESFPLTVTSAQKNPTAFYLCASSPLGGSNQPQHFGDGTRLSIL.

This chain connects TRBV19 to TRBJ2-7, with D uncertain. The length of the CDR3 is 14 residues. From germline, CDR1 is LNHDA and CDR2 SQIVND (reference sequence). Between the trimmed V and J ends, which lost 3 bases and 5 bases, there was a span of 14 bases. The CDR3 DNA reads as TGTGCCAGTAGTATCGGCGGTAGTATTGACGAGCAGTACTTC. Protein product: CASSIGGSIDEQYF.

With respect to this clone: A read error may produce the germline difference seen at one junction end. V gene TRBV7-9 combines with J gene TRBJ2-3, with D unclear. This CDR3 is 11 amino acids long. Germline CDR1 SEHNR, CDR2 FQNEAQ (reference sequence). CDR3 DNA sequence: TGTGCCAGCGGCTTGGGGGATACGCAGTATTTT. The encoded protein is CASGLGDTQYF.

This clone was counted a single time. This chain uses TRBV29-1 with TRBJ1-2, with a tentative D call TRBD1 (5 bases). The germline V and J ends were trimmed by 3 bases and 6 bases, with 17 bases remaining between them. Germline CDR1 SQVTM, CDR2 ANQGSEA. The CDR3 spans 14 residues. CDR3 region: CSVDASPAGNGYTF. The CDR3 DNA reads as TGCAGCGTTGACGCCAGTCCAGCAGGGAATGGCTACACCTTC.

This clone was seen only once. The chain employs TRBV3-1 (or the pseudogene TRBV3-2) and TRBJ1-3; possible D gene TRBD1, 5 bases. Trimming removed 0 bases at V and 4 bases at J, with 13 bases between. The CDR3 sequence is 16 residues long. Germline values: CDR1 LGHDT, CDR2 YNNKEL (reference sequence). The CDR3 region has the DNA TGTGCCAGCAGCCAAGAGGGAGGGACTGGAGGAAACACCATATATTTT. Translated, it gives CASSQEGGTGGNTIYF.

The chain carries TRBV30 and TRBJ2-7; D possibly corresponds to TRBD2 (7 bases). From germline, CDR1 is GTSNPN and CDR2 SVGIG (reference sequence). The CDR3 is 15 residues long. V shed 0 bases and J shed 3 bases, with 15 bases lying between them. CDR3 amino acids: CAWSVRGATGYEQYF. CDR3 in DNA: TGTGCCTGGAGTGTACGGGGGGCTACGGGCTACGAGCAGTACTTC.

This clone turned up a few times. The chain uses TRBV6-2 or TRBV6-3 and TRBJ1-5, with D uncertain. Germline lookup yields CDR1 MNHEY and CDR2 SVGEGT. V was cut by 4 bases and J by 0 bases, with 13 bases left in between. This CDR3 region has 16 residues. CDR3 bases: TGTGCCAGCAGTTCAGGCCGAGTTTATAGCAATCAGCCCCAGCATTTT. Translating gives CASSSGRVYSNQPQHF.